This T cell receptor (beta chain) was obtained from a study of blood T cells in healthy people across ages. Through a sample-barcoded 5' primer and a J-beta primer mix, a second PCR was run for roughly 7 to 11 cycles. A single record per CDR3 protein comes from TCRdb applying MiXCR to the 5' RACE reads. In the table there are 450,000 to 650,000 distinct CDR3 sequences, under 30% of which are singletons. The same sample was also studied in work on T cells of mothers and their children.

Sequencing was performed on blood. This clonotype was obtained from a boy younger than 18 in good health.

CDR3 DNA sequence: TGTGCCAGCAGCCCTTTTCGACAGGGGGCGAGCAACTATGGCTACACCTTC. Translating it yields CASSPFRQGASNYGYTF. V and J are TRBV7-2 and TRBJ1-2; 10 bases agree with TRBD1. The germline V gene encodes CDR1 SGHTA and CDR2 FQGNSA. The CDR3 contains 17 residues. With V trimmed by 5 bases and J by 2 bases, 11 bases remained unmatched.